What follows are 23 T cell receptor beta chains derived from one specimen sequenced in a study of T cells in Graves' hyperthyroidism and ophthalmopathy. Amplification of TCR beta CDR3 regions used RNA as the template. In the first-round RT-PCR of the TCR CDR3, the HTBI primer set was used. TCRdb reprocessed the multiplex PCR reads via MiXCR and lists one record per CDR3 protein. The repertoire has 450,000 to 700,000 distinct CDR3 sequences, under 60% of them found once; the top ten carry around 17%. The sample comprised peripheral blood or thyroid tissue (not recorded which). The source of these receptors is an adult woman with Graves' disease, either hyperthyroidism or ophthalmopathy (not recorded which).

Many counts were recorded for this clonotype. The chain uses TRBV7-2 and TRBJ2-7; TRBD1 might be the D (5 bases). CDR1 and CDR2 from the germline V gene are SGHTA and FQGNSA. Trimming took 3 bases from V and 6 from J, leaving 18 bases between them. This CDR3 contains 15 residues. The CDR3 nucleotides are TGTGCCAGCAGCTTCTTCGCAGGGTCCCTTCTCGAGCAGTACTTC. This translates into CASSFFAGSLLEQYF.

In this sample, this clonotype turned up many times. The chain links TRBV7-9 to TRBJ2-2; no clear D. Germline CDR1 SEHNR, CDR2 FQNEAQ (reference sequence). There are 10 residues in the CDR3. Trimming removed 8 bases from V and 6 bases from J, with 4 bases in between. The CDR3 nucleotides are TGTGCCAGCTGGGCCGGGGAGCTGTTTTTT. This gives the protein CASWAGELFF.

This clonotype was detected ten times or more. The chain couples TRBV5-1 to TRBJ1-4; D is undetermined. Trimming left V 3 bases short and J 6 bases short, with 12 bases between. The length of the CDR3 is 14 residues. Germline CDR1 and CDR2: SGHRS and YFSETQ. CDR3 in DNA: TGCGCCAGCAGCTATGACGTAACCGATGAAAAACTGTTTTTT. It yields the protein CASSYDVTDEKLFF.

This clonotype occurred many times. CDR3 bases: TGCAGTGCTAGACGCCAGGTCGACTCTGGAAACACCATATATTTT. Residues: CSARRQVDSGNTIYF. The chain carries TRBV20-1 and TRBJ1-3; D gene ambiguous. CDR1 DFQATT and CDR2 SNEGSKA come from the germline V gene (reference sequence). The CDR3 totals 15 residues. V lost 2 bases, J lost 0 bases, and 11 bases lay in between.

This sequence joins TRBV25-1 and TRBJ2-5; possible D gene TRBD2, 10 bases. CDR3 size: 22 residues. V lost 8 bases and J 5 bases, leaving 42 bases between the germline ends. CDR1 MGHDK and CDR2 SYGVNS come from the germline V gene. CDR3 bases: TGTGCCAGCGGTTTCCCCCCACGGGACAGGGTGATAGCGGGAGGACAGAGGGAGACCCAGTACTTC. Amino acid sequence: CASGFPPRDRVIAGGQRETQYF.

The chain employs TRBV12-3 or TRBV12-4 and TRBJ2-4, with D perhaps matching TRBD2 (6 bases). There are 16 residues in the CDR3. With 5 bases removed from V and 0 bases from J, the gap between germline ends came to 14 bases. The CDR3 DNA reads TGTGCCAGCAGTGAACCGCCGGGACTAGCCAAAAACATTCAGTACTTC. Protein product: CASSEPPGLAKNIQYF.

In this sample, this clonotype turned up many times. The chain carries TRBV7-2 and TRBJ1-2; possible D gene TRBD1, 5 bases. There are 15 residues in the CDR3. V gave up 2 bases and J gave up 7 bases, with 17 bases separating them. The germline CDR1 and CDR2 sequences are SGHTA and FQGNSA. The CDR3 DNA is TGTGCCAGCAGCTTACCAACTCAGGGTGTGAGTGGCTACACCTTC. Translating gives CASSLPTQGVSGYTF.

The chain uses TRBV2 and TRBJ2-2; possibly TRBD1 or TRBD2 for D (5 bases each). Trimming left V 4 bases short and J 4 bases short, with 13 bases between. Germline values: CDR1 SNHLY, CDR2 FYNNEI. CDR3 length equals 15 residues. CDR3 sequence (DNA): TGTGCCAGCAGTGCTCAGGGAGTAGGCACCGGGGAGCTGTTTTTT. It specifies CASSAQGVGTGELFF.

DNA of the CDR3: TGTGCCAGCAGCTTGAGGACAGAGGAGACCCAGTACTTC. It yields the protein CASSLRTEETQYF. V and J are TRBV5-8 and TRBJ2-5; perhaps TRBD1 as D (6 bases). There are 13 residues in the CDR3. Trimming took 1 base from V and 5 from J, leaving 9 bases between them. The germline gives CDR1 SGHTS, CDR2 YDEGEE.

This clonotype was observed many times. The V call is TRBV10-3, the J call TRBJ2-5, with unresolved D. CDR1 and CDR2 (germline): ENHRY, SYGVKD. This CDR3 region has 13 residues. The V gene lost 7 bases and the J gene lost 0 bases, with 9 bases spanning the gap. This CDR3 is CAIKDGYQETQYF. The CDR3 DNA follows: TGTGCCATCAAGGACGGTTACCAAGAGACCCAGTACTTC.

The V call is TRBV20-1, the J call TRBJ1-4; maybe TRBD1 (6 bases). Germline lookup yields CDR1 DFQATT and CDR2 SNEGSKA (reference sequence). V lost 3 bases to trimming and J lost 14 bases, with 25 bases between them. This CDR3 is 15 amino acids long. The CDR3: CSARHLWDTDGKLFF. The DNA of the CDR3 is TGCAGTGCTAGGCACCTCTGGGACACCGACGGAAAGCTGTTTTTT.

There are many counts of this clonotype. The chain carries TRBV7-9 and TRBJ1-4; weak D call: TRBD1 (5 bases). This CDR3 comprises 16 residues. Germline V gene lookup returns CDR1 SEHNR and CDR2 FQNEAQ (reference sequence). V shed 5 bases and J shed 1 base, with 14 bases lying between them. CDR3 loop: CASSHKGRGTNEKLFF. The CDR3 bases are TGTGCCAGCAGCCACAAGGGACGGGGAACTAATGAAAAACTGTTTTTT.

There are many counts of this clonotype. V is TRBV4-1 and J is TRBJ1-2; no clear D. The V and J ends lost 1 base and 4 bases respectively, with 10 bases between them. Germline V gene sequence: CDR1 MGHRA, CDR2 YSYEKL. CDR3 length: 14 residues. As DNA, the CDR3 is TGCGCCAGCAGCCAAGTAGTGAATCTCTATGGCTACACCTTC. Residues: CASSQVVNLYGYTF.

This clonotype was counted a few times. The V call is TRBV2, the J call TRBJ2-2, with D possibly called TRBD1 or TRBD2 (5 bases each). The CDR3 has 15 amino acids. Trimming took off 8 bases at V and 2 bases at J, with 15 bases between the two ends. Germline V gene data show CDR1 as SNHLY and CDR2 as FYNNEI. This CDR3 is CASYLGLANTGELFF. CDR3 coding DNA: TGTGCCAGCTACCTGGGGCTAGCAAACACCGGGGAGCTGTTTTTT. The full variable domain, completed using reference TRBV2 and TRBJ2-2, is EPEVTQTPSHQVTQMGQEVILRCVPISNHLYFYWYRQILGQKVEFLVSFYNNEISEKSEIFDDQFSVERPDGSNFTLKIRSTKLEDSAMYFCASYLGLANTGELFFGEGSRLTVL.

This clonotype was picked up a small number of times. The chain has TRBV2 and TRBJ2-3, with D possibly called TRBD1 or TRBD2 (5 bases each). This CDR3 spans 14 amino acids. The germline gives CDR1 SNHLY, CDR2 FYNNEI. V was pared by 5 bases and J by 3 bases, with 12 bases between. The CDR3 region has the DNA TGTGCCAGCAGTCCCTCCGAGGGGACAGATACGCAGTATTTT. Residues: CASSPSEGTDTQYF. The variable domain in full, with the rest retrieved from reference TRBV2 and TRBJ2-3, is EPEVTQTPSHQVTQMGQEVILRCVPISNHLYFYWYRQILGQKVEFLVSFYNNEISEKSEIFDDQFSVERPDGSNFTLKIRSTKLEDSAMYFCASSPSEGTDTQYFGPGTRLTVL.

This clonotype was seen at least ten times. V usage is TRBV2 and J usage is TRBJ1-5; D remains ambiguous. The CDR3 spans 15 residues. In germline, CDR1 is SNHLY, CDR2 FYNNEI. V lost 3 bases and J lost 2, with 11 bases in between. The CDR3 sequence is CASSDPGQGNQPQHF. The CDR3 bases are TGTGCCAGCAGTGACCCCGGGCAGGGCAATCAGCCCCAGCATTTT.

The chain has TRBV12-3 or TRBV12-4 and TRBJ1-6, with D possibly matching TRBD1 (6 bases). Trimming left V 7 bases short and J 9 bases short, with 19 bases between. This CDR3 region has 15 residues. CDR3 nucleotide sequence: TGTGCCAGCATCCCTGCGGGGGCTTTAGCTTCACCCCTCCACTTT. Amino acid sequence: CASIPAGALASPLHF.

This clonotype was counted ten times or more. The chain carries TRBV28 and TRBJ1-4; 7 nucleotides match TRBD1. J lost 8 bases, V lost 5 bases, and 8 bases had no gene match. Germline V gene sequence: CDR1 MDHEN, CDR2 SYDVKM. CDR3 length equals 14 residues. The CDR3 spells CASSPADRAEKLFF. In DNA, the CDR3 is TGTGCCAGCAGTCCCGCAGACAGGGCCGAAAAACTGTTTTTT.

The CDR3 loop is CASSLITRAETQYF. CDR3 in DNA: TGTGCCAGCAGCTTGATCACCCGGGCAGAGACCCAGTACTTC. The chain recombines TRBV7-6 with TRBJ2-5; D gene uncertain. The germline gives CDR1 SGHVS, CDR2 FNYEAQ. The CDR3 is made up of 14 amino acids. Deletions cut 3 bases from V and 4 bases from J, with 12 bases between.

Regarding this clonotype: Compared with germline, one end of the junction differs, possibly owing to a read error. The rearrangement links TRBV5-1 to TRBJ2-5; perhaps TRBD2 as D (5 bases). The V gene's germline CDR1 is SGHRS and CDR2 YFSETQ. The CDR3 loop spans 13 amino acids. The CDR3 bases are TGCGCCAGCAGCCCCCGGGAACAAGAGACCCGGTACTTC. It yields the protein CASSPREQETRYF.

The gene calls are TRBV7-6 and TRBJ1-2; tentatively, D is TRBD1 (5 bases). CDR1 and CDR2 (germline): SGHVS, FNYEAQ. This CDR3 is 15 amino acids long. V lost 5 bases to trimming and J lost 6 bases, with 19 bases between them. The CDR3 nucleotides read TGTGCCAGCAGCCGACCTACAGGAGGTGGTGATGGCTACACCTTC. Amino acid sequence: CASSRPTGGGDGYTF.

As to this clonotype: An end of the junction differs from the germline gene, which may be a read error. The CDR3 sequence: CASSLAGQNSPLHF. Written as DNA, the CDR3 is TGTGCCAGCAGCTTAGCGGGACAGAATTCACCTCTCCACTTT. This sequence joins TRBV7-9 and TRBJ1-6, with 7 positions matching TRBD1. The CDR3 runs 14 residues. Germline CDR1 SEHNR, CDR2 FQNEAQ (reference sequence).

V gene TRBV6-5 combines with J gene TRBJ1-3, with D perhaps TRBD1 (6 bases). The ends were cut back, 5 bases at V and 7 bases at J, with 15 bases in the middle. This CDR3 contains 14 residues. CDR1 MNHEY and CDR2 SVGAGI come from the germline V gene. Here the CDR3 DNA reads TGTGCCAGCAGTGTAGAGACAGGAGGGAACACCATATATTTT. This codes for CASSVETGGNTIYF.